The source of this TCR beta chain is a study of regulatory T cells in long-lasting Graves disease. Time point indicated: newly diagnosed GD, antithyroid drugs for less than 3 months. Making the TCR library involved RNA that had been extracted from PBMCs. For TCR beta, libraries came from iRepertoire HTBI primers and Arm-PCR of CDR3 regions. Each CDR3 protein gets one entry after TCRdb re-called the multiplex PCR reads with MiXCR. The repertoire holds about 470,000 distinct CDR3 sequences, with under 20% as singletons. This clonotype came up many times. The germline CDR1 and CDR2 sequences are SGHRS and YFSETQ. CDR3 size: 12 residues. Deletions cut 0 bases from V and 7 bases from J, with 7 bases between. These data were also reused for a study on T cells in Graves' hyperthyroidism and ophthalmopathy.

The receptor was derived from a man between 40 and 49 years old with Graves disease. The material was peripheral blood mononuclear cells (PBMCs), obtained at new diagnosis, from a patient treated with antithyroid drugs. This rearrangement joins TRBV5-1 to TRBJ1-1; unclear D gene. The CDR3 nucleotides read TGCGCCAGCAGCTTGGACACAGATGAAGCTTTCTTT. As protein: CASSLDTDEAFF. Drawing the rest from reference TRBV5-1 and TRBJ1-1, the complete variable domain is KAGVTQTPRYLIKTRGQQVTLSCSPISGHRSVSWYQQTPGQGLQFLFEYFSETQRNKGNFPGRFSGRQFSNSRSEMNVSTLELGDSALYLCASSLDTDEAFFGQGTRLTVV.